These T cell receptor beta chains were read from a single sample in a study of T cell responses to AZD1222 COVID-19 vaccine. The assay was immunoSEQ multiplex PCR, and TCRdb's table has in-frame clones only and misses some. The sample contains over 120,000 clones, about 92% of which appear only once. The source was peripheral blood, collected on day 0 of AZD1222 vaccination. These TCRs come from an adult in good health. The CDR3 runs from the conserved cysteine through the conserved F or W. The D gene is left open where the match is weak. Expanded clones are given a class, and other clones once, few, many or no size at all.

>.|TRBV4-1|15|TRBJ2-2|.
TGCGCCAGCAGCCAAACCCCAAGGAACACCGGGGAGCTGTTTTTT
CASSQTPRNTGELFF
>TRBD2|TRBV6-6|15|TRBJ2-3|.
TGTGCCAGCAGCTATCTAGCGGCTAGCACAGATACGCAGTATTTT
CASSYLAASTDTQYF
>.|TRBV9|14|TRBJ2-1|.
TGTGCCAGCAGCGCCACGAGCATTTACAATGAGCAGTTCTTC
CASSATSIYNEQFF
>.|TRBV12-3/TRBV12-4|12|TRBJ1-3|.
TGTGCCAGCAACTTTCCCGGGGACACCATATATTTT
CASNFPGDTIYF
>.|TRBV6-2/TRBV6-3|13|TRBJ2-1|.
TGTGCCAGCAGCAATAACCCCTACAATGAGCAGTTCTTC
CASSNNPYNEQFF
>.|TRBV30|14|TRBJ2-1|.
TGTGCCTGGAGTTCAGGGGGGTTAATCAATGAGCAGTTCTTC
CAWSSGGLINEQFF
>.|TRBV10-3|13|TRBJ1-2|.
TGTGCCATCAGTGAGTCTACCCGGGAAGGCTACACCTTC
CAISESTREGYTF
>.|TRBV24-1|12|TRBJ1-2|.
TGTGCCACCAGTCCAGGGGAATATGGCTACACCTTC
CATSPGEYGYTF
>.|TRBV30|14|TRBJ1-2|.
TGTGCCTGGAGCTTCCCGGGCCTTAAGGATGGCTACACCTTC
CAWSFPGLKDGYTF
>.|TRBV7-2|14|TRBJ2-1|.
TGTGCCAGCAGCGCGCACCAGGGTTACAATGAGCAGTTCTTC
CASSAHQGYNEQFF
>.|TRBV28|11|TRBJ2-1|once
TGTGCCAGCAGATCTCGGAATGAGCAGTTCTTC
CASRSRNEQFF
>TRBD1|TRBV30|16|TRBJ1-5|.
TGTGCCTGGAGTATCGGGACAGACTATAGCAATCAGCCCCAGCATTTT
CAWSIGTDYSNQPQHF
>.|TRBV15|14|TRBJ1-1|.
TGTGCCACCAGCAGAGATGTGGGGAACACTGAAGCTTTCTTT
CATSRDVGNTEAFF
>TRBD1|TRBV30|15|TRBJ1-1|.
TGTGCCTGGAGTGTACTAACAGGGGGCCGGACTGAAGCTTTCTTT
CAWSVLTGGRTEAFF
>.|TRBV19|16|TRBJ2-7|.
TGTGCCAGTACCAACCTGGGTTTACAGGTTAACTACGAGCAGTACTTC
CASTNLGLQVNYEQYF
>.|TRBV30|15|TRBJ2-3|once
TGTGCCTGGAGTGAAGGGCAGCCCGGGACAGATACGCAGTATTTT
CAWSEGQPGTDTQYF
>.|TRBV19|13|TRBJ2-1|once
TGTGCCAGTAGTATAGCACCGGGCAATGAGCAGTTCTTC
CASSIAPGNEQFF
>.|TRBV7-3|13|TRBJ2-1|.
TGTGCCAGCAGCTTAACTTTGGACAATGAGCAGTTCTTC
CASSLTLDNEQFF
>TRBD1|TRBV11-2|18|TRBJ2-5|.
TGTGCCAGCAGCTTATTCAACAGGGGGGTTGTTTTCGGTGAGACCCAGTACTTC
CASSLFNRGVVFGETQYF
>TRBD2|TRBV6-5|15|TRBJ2-1|.
TGTGCCAGCAGAAAAGCGGGGGGGCCGACCAATGAGCAGTTCTTC
CASRKAGGPTNEQFF
>TRBD1|TRBV9|14|TRBJ1-2|once
TGTGCCAGCAGCGTAACCCCGGGACAGGGTGGCTACACCTTC
CASSVTPGQGGYTF
>.|TRBV7-2|13|TRBJ1-5|.
TGTGCCAGCAGCTTAGGGGGGTATCAGCCCCAGCATTTT
CASSLGGYQPQHF
>.|TRBV5-4|16|TRBJ2-5|.
TGTGCCAGCAGCCCCGAGCCGACAGGCCTAGGAGAGACCCAGTACTTC
CASSPEPTGLGETQYF
>TRBD1|TRBV4-3|19|TRBJ1-4|.
TGCGCCAGCAGCCAAGATGGGGACAGGGGGTTTGCAACTAATGAAAAACTGTTTTTT
CASSQDGDRGFATNEKLFF
>.|TRBV19|14|TRBJ1-1|once
TGTGCCAGTAGTATAGTGTCAGGGAGCACTGAAGCTTTCTTT
CASSIVSGSTEAFF
>.|TRBV19|13|TRBJ1-4|.
TGTGCCAGTAGACAGGGAAGACACGAAAAACTGTTTTTT
CASRQGRHEKLFF
>.|TRBV9|16|TRBJ1-2|.
TGTGCCAGCAGCGTGGACCGGGGGCAGCGCCTTGATGGCTACACCTTC
CASSVDRGQRLDGYTF
>.|TRBV27|16|TRBJ1-1|.
TGTGCCAGCAGTTTATCGGGAGAGGGGGAAGGGACTGAAGCTTTCTTT
CASSLSGEGEGTEAFF
>.|TRBV5-1|15|TRBJ2-1|.
TGCGCCAGCAGCTTGGGATCAGAAAAATACAATGAGCAGTTCTTC
CASSLGSEKYNEQFF
>.|TRBV5-1|15|TRBJ2-1|.
TGCGCCAGCAGCATCGGTGGGGGTGGCTACAATGAGCAGTTCTTC
CASSIGGGGYNEQFF
>.|TRBV15|13|TRBJ2-7|.
TGTGCCACCTGCCCGCGACCTGGCTACGAGCAGTACTTC
CATCPRPGYEQYF
>.|TRBV4-1|16|TRBJ1-1|.
TGCGCCAGCAGCCACCCAGGGATTGGGCTTAGAACTGAAGCTTTCTTT
CASSHPGIGLRTEAFF
>.|TRBV28|13|TRBJ2-7|.
TGTGCCACAAGGGGGGCAGGGGAGGGCGAGCAGTACTTC
CATRGAGEGEQYF
>TRBD1|TRBV10-3|16|TRBJ1-1|.
TGTGCCATCAGTGAGTCTAAGGGACAGAGCTACACTGAAGCTTTCTTT
CAISESKGQSYTEAFF
>.|TRBV6-6|16|TRBJ2-2|.
TGTGCCAGTGGGACCGGGCTCGGGGGGCTTGGCGGGGAGCTGTTTTTT
CASGTGLGGLGGELFF
>.|TRBV7-2|15|TRBJ1-2|.
TGTGCCAGCAGGCGAGGAGGACGGAACCTCTATGGCTACACCTTC
CASRRGGRNLYGYTF
>TRBD1|TRBV12-3/TRBV12-4|12|TRBJ1-2|.
TGTGCCAGCAGTTGGACAGGGGTCGGCTACACCTTC
CASSWTGVGYTF
>TRBD2|TRBV30|13|TRBJ2-7|.
TGTGCCTGGAATTTTGGCGGGGGATACGAGCAGTACTTC
CAWNFGGGYEQYF
>.|TRBV12-3/TRBV12-4|13|TRBJ1-6|.
TGTGCCAGCAGTTTAGTGTTTAATTCACCCCTCCACTTT
CASSLVFNSPLHF
>.|TRBV27|13|TRBJ1-1|.
TGTGCCAGCAGTTACACCCCGACCACTGAAGCTTTCTTT
CASSYTPTTEAFF
>TRBD1|TRBV19|17|TRBJ1-6|.
TGTGCCAGTAGGTCCCGGGACAGCCATTCCTATAATTCACCCCTCCACTTT
CASRSRDSHSYNSPLHF
>.|TRBV6-5|14|TRBJ1-1|.
TGTGCCAGCAGTAGCCTGACAGTGAACACTGAAGCTTTCTTT
CASSSLTVNTEAFF
>.|TRBV5-4|12|TRBJ1-1|few
TGTGCCACCACCGCAATGAACACTGAAGCTTTCTTT
CATTAMNTEAFF
>.|TRBV6-5|13|TRBJ2-3|.
TGTGCCGGGGGCACCATCACCACAGATACGCAGTATTTT
CAGGTITTDTQYF
>.|TRBV19|16|TRBJ2-1|.
TGTGCCAGTAGTATCTTTTCAGGGGGGCTGGAGGATGAGCAGTTCTTC
CASSIFSGGLEDEQFF
>.|TRBV10-3|13|TRBJ2-6|.
TGTGCCATCAGTGGGTCTGGGGCCAACGTCCTGACTTTC
CAISGSGANVLTF
>TRBD1|TRBV4-1|17|TRBJ1-6|.
TGCGCCAGCAGCCAAGGGGAGGCAAGGGGGCTTAATTCACCCCTCCACTTT
CASSQGEARGLNSPLHF
>.|TRBV3-1/TRBV3-2|12|TRBJ1-1|few
TGTGCCAGCAGCCAAAGGAACACTGAAGCTTTCTTT
CASSQRNTEAFF
>.|TRBV7-8|17|TRBJ1-2|.
TGTGCCAGCAGCCCCGTCTGGGTATCACCCTTCGCGCGTGGCTACACCTTC
CASSPVWVSPFARGYTF
>TRBD2|TRBV7-2|14|TRBJ2-3|.
TGTGCCAGCAGCACCCTACTAACGACTAGCGGGAAGTATTTT
CASSTLLTTSGKYF
>TRBD1|TRBV4-1|17|TRBJ1-5|.
TGCGCCAGCAGCCAAGAGCCAAACAGGGGGATTAATCAGCCCCAGCATTTT
CASSQEPNRGINQPQHF
>TRBD1|TRBV11-3|15|TRBJ2-1|.
TGTGCCAGCAGCCAGCAGAAGGACAGGGTTAATGAGCAGTTCTTC
CASSQQKDRVNEQFF
>.|TRBV2|13|TRBJ1-2|.
TGTGCCAGCAGTGAAGCAGGGCTCGGTGGCTACACCTTC
CASSEAGLGGYTF
>TRBD1|TRBV6-5|14|TRBJ1-1|.
TGTGCCAGCCCTGGGGCCACAGGGGCCACTGAAGCTTTCTTT
CASPGATGATEAFF
>TRBD1|TRBV6-6|16|TRBJ1-2|.
TGTGCCAGCAGTTACTCGAGGACAGGGGTGAACTATGGCTACACCTTC
CASSYSRTGVNYGYTF
>.|TRBV19|15|TRBJ1-2|.
TGTGCCAGTAGGAACAGGGCGTCCCTTAACTATGGCTACACCTTC
CASRNRASLNYGYTF
>TRBD2|TRBV7-8|15|TRBJ2-1|.
TGTGCCAGCAGCTTATTCGGGGGGGTTTACAATGAGCAGTTCTTC
CASSLFGGVYNEQFF